The 25 T cell receptor beta chains listed next were all sequenced from one sample in a study of shared clonotypes between healthy human individuals. TCRdb keeps only in-frame clones here, not all; method: immunoSEQ multiplex PCR. The sample carries roughly 320,000 clones, around 86% recorded once. Source material: memory CD8+ T cells sorted from blood. This sample's subset: CD45RO+ cells pooled with CCR7-negative TemRA cells. All receptors come from a man younger than 30 in good health.

This chain joins TRBV30 and TRBJ2-3; D uncertain. This CDR3 spans 14 amino acids. With 7 bases removed from V and 2 bases from J, the gap between germline ends came to 16 bases. Per the germline V gene, CDR1 is GTSNPN and CDR2 is SVGIG (reference sequence). Here the CDR3 DNA reads TGTGCCTTTATCGGTGTCTTGCCCACAGATACGCAGTATTTT. Its translation: CAFIGVLPTDTQYF. Complete variable domain (other parts from reference TRBV30 and TRBJ2-3): SQTIHQWPATLVQPVGSPLSLECTVEGTSNPNLYWYRQAAGRGLQLLFYSVGIGQISSEVPQNLSASRPQDRQFILSSKKLLLSDSGFYLCAFIGVLPTDTQYFGPGTRLTVL.

Worth noting for this clone: A much larger clone sits a single nucleotide away, making a read error possible. This CDR3 is CASSFGTGYEQYF. CDR3 nucleotides: TGTGCCAGCAGCTTCGGGACAGGGTACGAGCAGTACTTC. The chain carries TRBV11-2 and TRBJ2-7; 9 nucleotides line up with TRBD1. Germline CDR1 and CDR2: SGHAT and FQNNGV. The CDR3 length is 13 residues. Trimming removed 3 bases from V and 4 bases from J; junction bases left unmatched: 1. Full variable domain (outside the CDR3, taken from reference TRBV11-2 and TRBJ2-7): EAGVAQSPRYKIIEKRQSVAFWCNPISGHATLYWYQQILGQGPKLLIQFQNNGVVDDSQLPKDRFSAERLKGVDSTLKIQPAKLEDSAVYLCASSFGTGYEQYFGPGTRLTVT.

The gene calls are TRBV28 and TRBJ2-1, with a weak D call TRBD2 (6 bases). Trimming shortened V by 3 bases and J by 11 bases, and 11 bases separated the two germline ends. Looked up from germline, CDR1 is MDHEN and CDR2 is SYDVKM. The CDR3 runs to 12 residues. The CDR3 loop is CASSLVAGKQFF. DNA for the CDR3: TGTGCCAGCAGTTTGGTTGCGGGGAAGCAGTTCTTC. The full variable domain, completed using reference TRBV28 and TRBJ2-1, is DVKVTQSSRYLVKRTGEKVFLECVQDMDHENMFWYRQDPGLGLRLIYFSYDVKMKEKGDIPEGYSVSREKKERFSLILESASTNQTSMYLCASSLVAGKQFFGPGTRLTVL.

Of note for this clone: Other DNA sequences in this sample translate to the same CDR3. The chain employs TRBV6-5 and TRBJ2-7, with a weak D call TRBD2 (5 bases). Deletions cut 2 bases from V and 5 bases from J, with 7 bases between. CDR1 is MNHEY and CDR2 is SVGAGI in the germline V gene. The CDR3 covers 12 residues. The CDR3 DNA reads TGTGCCAGCAGTTACGAGGGAAACGAGCAGTACTTC. As protein: CASSYEGNEQYF.

Many counts were recorded for this clone. The chain couples TRBV6-1 to TRBJ1-1; D is undetermined. This CDR3 contains 14 residues. CDR1 is MNHNS, CDR2 SASEGT, per germline. Trimming pared 1 base from V and 4 bases from J, leaving 10 bases between. CDR3 amino acids: CASSEVMGFTEAFF. The CDR3 DNA sequence: TGTGCCAGCAGTGAAGTAATGGGGTTCACTGAAGCTTTCTTT.

The chain links TRBV10-2 to TRBJ1-4; weak D call: TRBD1 (6 bases). CDR1 is WSHSY, CDR2 SAAADI, per germline. The V gene lost 4 bases and the J gene lost 2 bases, with 11 bases spanning the gap. The CDR3 runs 15 residues. This chain's CDR3 is CASSATGNTNEKLFF. CDR3 bases: TGCGCCAGCAGTGCAACAGGGAATACTAATGAAAAACTGTTTTTT.

The chain is built from TRBV5-6 and TRBJ1-5, with 8 bases matching TRBD1. The length of the CDR3 is 18 residues. The V and J ends lost 2 bases and 0 bases, in that order; junction bases with no gene match: 10. Per germline, CDR1 SGHDT and CDR2 YYEEEE. CDR3 in DNA: TGTGCCAGCAGCTTTTTTTCACAGGGGGGACATAGCAATCAGCCCCAGCATTTT. Protein sequence: CASSFFSQGGHSNQPQHF.

The rearrangement uses TRBV7-4 and TRBJ2-1; 9 bases line up with TRBD1. Germline CDR1 SGHVT, CDR2 SQSDAQ. Trimming removed 5 bases from V and 8 bases from J; junction bases left unmatched: 10. The CDR3 has 15 amino acids. CDR3 DNA sequence: TGTGCCAGCAGCGCTAGGTTGGACAGGGGCCATGAGCAGTTCTTC. It translates to CASSARLDRGHEQFF.

V and J are TRBV7-9 and TRBJ2-1; D is undetermined. The V gene's germline CDR1 is SEHNR and CDR2 FQNEAQ (reference sequence). V lost 1 base and J 5 bases, leaving 6 bases between the germline ends. This CDR3 has 13 amino acids. The CDR3 nucleotides read TGTGCCAGCAGCTTAGACAGAGACAATGAGCAGTTCTTC. This gives the protein CASSLDRDNEQFF.

V is TRBV7-9 and J is TRBJ2-2; D uncertain. The CDR3 sequence is 17 residues long. V lost 3 bases, J lost 1 base, and 15 bases lay in between. CDR1 and CDR2 (germline): SEHNR, FQNEAQ (reference sequence). CDR3 sequence reads: CASSFRKGRGNTGELFF. In nucleotides, the CDR3 is TGTGCCAGCAGCTTTAGAAAGGGCCGAGGGAACACCGGGGAGCTGTTTTTT.

This chain links TRBV4-1 with TRBJ2-1; TRBD2 matches 10 bases. Germline V gives CDR1 MGHRA, CDR2 YSYEKL. Unmatched junction bases numbered 2, after V lost 4 bases and J lost 2 bases. The CDR3 contains 15 residues. The CDR3 region has the DNA TGCGCCAGCAGCCTCACTAGCGGGGCCTACAATGAGCAGTTCTTC. Translated, it gives CASSLTSGAYNEQFF.

V and J are TRBV7-9 and TRBJ1-1; D is uncertain. In germline, CDR1 is SEHNR, CDR2 FQNEAQ (reference sequence). This CDR3 spans 14 amino acids. V lost 4 bases and J 0 bases, leaving 9 bases between the germline ends. This CDR3 reads CASSSLSMNTEAFF. Written as DNA, the CDR3 is TGTGCCAGCAGCTCTCTATCAATGAACACTGAAGCTTTCTTT.

The chain employs TRBV2 and TRBJ1-2; possible D gene TRBD1, 5 bases. CDR1 and CDR2 from the germline V gene are SNHLY and FYNNEI. This CDR3 has 18 residues. The ends were cut back, 5 bases at V and 12 bases at J, with 34 bases in the middle. The CDR3 region has the DNA TGTGCCAGCAGTCCTCCCAGTTTCGTAGCCGGGACCTCGGAGGTGAACACCTTC. This encodes CASSPPSFVAGTSEVNTF.

This sequence joins TRBV27 and TRBJ1-5; maybe TRBD1 (6 bases). Germline assignment: CDR1 MNHEY and CDR2 SMNVEV (reference sequence). The V gene lost 0 bases and the J gene lost 1 base, with 10 bases spanning the gap. The CDR3 is 16 amino acids. As DNA, the CDR3 is TGTGCCAGCAGTTTATCGGGGGCGCGGAGCAATCAGCCCCAGCATTTT. Translated: CASSLSGARSNQPQHF.

The CDR3 DNA reads TGTGCCAGCAGCTCCAACCTGGACACTGAAGCTTTCTTT. Translated, it gives CASSSNLDTEAFF. V usage is TRBV13 and J usage is TRBJ1-1; D remains ambiguous. Germline V lookup: CDR1 PRHDT, CDR2 FYEKMQ (reference sequence). CDR3 length equals 13 residues. Between the trimmed V and J ends, which lost 4 bases and 3 bases, there was a span of 9 bases.

The chain combines TRBV27 with TRBJ1-5, with unresolved D. The V gene's germline CDR1 is MNHEY and CDR2 SMNVEV (reference sequence). The CDR3 runs 14 residues. V lost 3 bases, J lost 6 bases, and 12 bases lay in between. This CDR3 reads CASSLYSVGQPQHF. CDR3 bases: TGTGCCAGCAGTTTGTATTCCGTTGGTCAGCCCCAGCATTTT.

The chain joins TRBV5-1 to TRBJ2-1; 11 bases match TRBD2. Trimming took 5 bases from V and 1 from J; bases not matched to a gene: 11. The germline gives CDR1 SGHRS, CDR2 YFSETQ. This CDR3 has 18 amino acids. CDR3 sequence: CASSMFIAGGPSYNEQFF. DNA for the CDR3: TGCGCCAGCAGTATGTTCATAGCGGGAGGGCCGTCCTACAATGAGCAGTTCTTC.

The chain recombines TRBV2 with TRBJ2-7; 15 bases are shared with TRBD2. CDR1 is SNHLY, CDR2 FYNNEI, per germline. CDR3 length: 19 residues. The ends lost 6 bases at V and 2 bases at J; junction bases unmatched: 14. CDR3 protein: CASRHPGLAGGPATYEQYF. The CDR3 bases are TGTGCCAGCAGACACCCGGGACTAGCGGGAGGACCCGCGACCTACGAGCAGTACTTC.

The DNA for the CDR3 is TGTGCCAGCAGCGCCCAAGTTATCTCTGAAGCTTTCTTT. Translated: CASSAQVISEAFF. This chain uses TRBV2 with TRBJ1-1, with D hard to call. The CDR3 length is 13 residues. V lost 6 bases to trimming and J lost 6 bases, with 14 bases between them. CDR1 is SNHLY and CDR2 is FYNNEI in the germline V gene.

This chain uses TRBV30 with TRBJ2-2; D unresolved. Trimming shortened V by 2 bases and J by 10 bases, and 14 bases separated the two germline ends. CDR1 is GTSNPN and CDR2 is SVGIG in the germline V gene (reference sequence). This CDR3 region has 13 residues. The CDR3 sequence is CAWSSSQIEELFF. DNA of the CDR3: TGTGCCTGGAGTTCGTCCCAAATCGAGGAGCTGTTTTTT.

The sample holds many counts of this clone. The gene calls are TRBV29-1 and TRBJ2-5; D possibly matches TRBD1 or TRBD2 (6 bases each). Looked up from germline, CDR1 is SQVTM and CDR2 is ANQGSEA. V lost 3 bases and J lost 5, with 28 bases in between. This CDR3 comprises 18 residues. The CDR3: CSVDTSGDPGGEDETQYF. The CDR3 region has the DNA TGCAGCGTTGATACTTCCGGCGACCCCGGGGGCGAGGATGAGACCCAGTACTTC.

This chain links TRBV7-9 with TRBJ2-5; D possibly corresponds to TRBD1 (6 bases). CDR1 is SEHNR, CDR2 FQNEAQ, per germline (reference sequence). This CDR3 is built from 13 residues. Trimming cost V 4 bases and J 3 bases, with 9 bases left between them. The CDR3 coding sequence is TGTGCCAGCAGCTATGGGGACAAAGAGACCCAGTACTTC. It encodes CASSYGDKETQYF.

This rearrangement joins TRBV4-3 to TRBJ2-5; 8 nucleotides match TRBD2. Trimming at V came to 0 bases and at J to 5 bases, leaving 11 bases not matched to a gene. Germline V lookup: CDR1 LGHNA, CDR2 YSLEER. CDR3 length: 17 amino acids. The CDR3 DNA reads as TGCGCCAGCAGCCAAGAATTCAGCGGGAGCCTGGGGGAGACCCAGTACTTC. Protein sequence: CASSQEFSGSLGETQYF.

This clone was counted once. The chain combines TRBV28 with TRBJ1-5; D remains unclear. Trimming pared 6 bases from V and 2 bases from J, leaving 8 bases between. This CDR3 has 13 amino acids. The V gene's germline CDR1 is MDHEN and CDR2 SYDVKM. CDR3 protein: CASREGGNQPQHF. The CDR3, as DNA: TGTGCCAGCAGGGAGGGAGGCAATCAGCCCCAGCATTTT.

This rearrangement joins TRBV5-4 to TRBJ2-1, with 7 bases aligning to TRBD1. CDR3 length equals 13 residues. In germline, CDR1 is SGHNT, CDR2 YYREEE (reference sequence). V shed 7 bases and J 1 base; nucleotides not matched to a gene: 2. The CDR3 sequence is CASGTVSYNEQFF. The DNA of the CDR3 is TGTGCCAGCGGGACAGTTTCCTACAATGAGCAGTTCTTC.